This T cell receptor (beta chain) was sequenced for a study of blood T cell repertoires in COVID-19 (dated by TCRdb to 2020 to 2021). Notes on the research overall: The collaborator samples originated in the United States, Italy and Spain and spanned the acute and convalescent phases of COVID-19. Where HLA class I and class II types were available, the types were taken from metadata supplied by the sample provider, not from assay-based typing. The dataset comprised deeply sampled blood TCRbeta repertoires from subjects exposed to, actively infected with, or recovered from COVID-19. The repertoires were made available in a free public database intended to serve as a resource for research on the immune response to SARS-CoV-2. A de-identified subject ID, COVID-19 status, age in years and sex were almost always included in the sample metadata. Samples came from the ongoing ImmuneRACE study (first 160 participants) plus 1,254 subjects from 6 global collaborators. The prospective study material was composed of cDNA or gDNA derived from T cells, B-cell-depleted T cells, or PBMCs.

Trimming accounts for 5 bases at V and 7 bases at J, while the number of junction bases matched to no gene is 8. The germline V gene provides CDR1 SGHTA and CDR2 FQGNSA. From the cysteine up to the phenylalanine, the CDR3 has a length of 15 residues. The only DNA kept is the CDR3, 45 bases in frame from the first base. Points on this clone: Its antigen remains unidentified. There are no base qualities to consult, and no much larger clone falls within one base.

Enrolling through a virtual design, the prospective study's participants ranged in age from roughly 18 to 90 years and lived across more than 20 United States geographic areas. Cohort assignment in the prospective study relied on participant-reported clinical history from a screening survey and a study questionnaire. Exposed participants had been in contact, within 2 weeks of entering the study, with a person who had a PCR-confirmed or clinician-diagnosed case of COVID-19. Mobile phlebotomists in the prospective study collected whole blood, serum and a nasopharyngeal or oropharyngeal swab from every participant. Over a roughly 2-month period, participants in the prospective study had the option of providing additional blood draws and questionnaires. Before DNA extraction, blood samples from the prospective study were shipped at room temperature or frozen. General findings and caveats noted by the study authors: The quantity of clinical and demographic metadata differed by source and by participant and was supplied without curation.

TCRbeta CDR3 regions were amplified from genomic DNA by means of the immunoSEQ Assay, a bias-controlled multiplex PCR. The source study handled its data this way. The number of nucleated cells in each sample was estimated from the amplification of reference gene primers within the assay. Sequence reads were collapsed and filtered to measure the absolute abundance of every unique TCRbeta CDR3 rearrangement. For each sample, productive Simpson clonality was calculated as the square root of Simpson's diversity index across productive rearrangements. TCRdb obtained this table from immuneACCESS and retained in-frame rearrangements with V and J assigned. These tables miss some clones; where compared with another copy, unresolved V genes account for less than half of the shortfall, and the remainder is unexplained. V and J calls and clone size are given by that table; D and trimming were obtained from the DNA. This sample is represented by around 250,000 clones; 80% to 90% of them were singletons. About 7% of the sample is in the top ten clones.

The V and J genes are TRBV7-2 and TRBJ2-2; the junction holds 9 bases that match TRBD1. Sequenced input: PBMCs or T cells enriched from blood (not recorded which). This clonotype originated in a woman aged 50 to 60 who had been exposed to COVID-19. The CDR3 protein: CASSRGTGIIGELFF. The bases are TGTGCCAGCAGCCGGGGGACAGGGATAATCGGGGAGCTGTTTTTT.